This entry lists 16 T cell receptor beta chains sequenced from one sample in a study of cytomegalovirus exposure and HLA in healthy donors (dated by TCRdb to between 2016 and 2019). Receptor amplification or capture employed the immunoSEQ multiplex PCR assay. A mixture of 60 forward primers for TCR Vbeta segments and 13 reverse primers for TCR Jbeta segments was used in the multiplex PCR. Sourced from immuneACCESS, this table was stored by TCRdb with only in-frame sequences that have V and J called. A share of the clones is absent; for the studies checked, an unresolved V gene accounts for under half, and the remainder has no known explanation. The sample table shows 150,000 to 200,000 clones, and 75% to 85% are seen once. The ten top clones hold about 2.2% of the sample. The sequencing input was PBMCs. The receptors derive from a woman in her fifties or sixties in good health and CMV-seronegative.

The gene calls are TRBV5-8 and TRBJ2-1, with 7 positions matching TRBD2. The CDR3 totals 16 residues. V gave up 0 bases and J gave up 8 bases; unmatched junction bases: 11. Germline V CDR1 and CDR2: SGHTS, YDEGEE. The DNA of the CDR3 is TGTGCCAGCAGCTTGGGAGCCGGGAGGATTGTGCATGAGCAGTTCTTC. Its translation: CASSLGAGRIVHEQFF.

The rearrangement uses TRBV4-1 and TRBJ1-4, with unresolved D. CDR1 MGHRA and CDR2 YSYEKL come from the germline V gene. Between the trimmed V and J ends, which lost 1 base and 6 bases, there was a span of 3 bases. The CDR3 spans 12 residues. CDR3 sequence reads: CASSQAYEKLFF. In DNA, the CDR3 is TGCGCCAGCAGCCAAGCATATGAAAAACTGTTTTTT.

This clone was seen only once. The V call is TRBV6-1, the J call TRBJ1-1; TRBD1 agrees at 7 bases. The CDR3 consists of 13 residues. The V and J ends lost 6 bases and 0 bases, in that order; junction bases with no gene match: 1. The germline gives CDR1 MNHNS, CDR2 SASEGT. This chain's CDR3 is CASSQGVNTEAFF. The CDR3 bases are TGTGCCAGCAGCCAGGGGGTGAACACTGAAGCTTTCTTT.

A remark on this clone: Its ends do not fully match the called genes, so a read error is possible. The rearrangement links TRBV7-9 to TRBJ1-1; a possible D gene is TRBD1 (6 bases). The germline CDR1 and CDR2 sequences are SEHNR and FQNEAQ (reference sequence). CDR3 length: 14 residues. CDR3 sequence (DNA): TGTTCCAGCAGCGAACAGGGTTTTCGCACTGAAGCTTTCTTT. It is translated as CSSSEQGFRTEAFF.

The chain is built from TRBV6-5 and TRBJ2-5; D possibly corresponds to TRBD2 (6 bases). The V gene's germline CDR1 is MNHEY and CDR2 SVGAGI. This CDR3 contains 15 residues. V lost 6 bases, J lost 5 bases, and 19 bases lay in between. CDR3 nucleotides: TGTGCCAGCAGCCCGGGACTTCTTCGAGCGGAGACCCAGTACTTC. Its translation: CASSPGLLRAETQYF.

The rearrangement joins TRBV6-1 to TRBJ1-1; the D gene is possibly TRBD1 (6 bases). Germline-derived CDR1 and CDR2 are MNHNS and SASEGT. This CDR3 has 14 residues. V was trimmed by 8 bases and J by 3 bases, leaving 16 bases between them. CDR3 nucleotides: TGTGCCAGCGGGGGACAAGCAGGGTACACTGAAGCTTTCTTT. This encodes CASGGQAGYTEAFF.

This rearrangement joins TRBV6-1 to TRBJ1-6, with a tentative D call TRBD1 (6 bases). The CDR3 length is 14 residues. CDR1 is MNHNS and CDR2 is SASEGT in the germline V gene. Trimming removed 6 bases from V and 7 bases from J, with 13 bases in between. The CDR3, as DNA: TGTGCCAGCAGCCCGGACAGACGGAATTCACCCCTCCACTTT. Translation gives CASSPDRRNSPLHF.

CDR3 protein: CASSLAGEYEQYF. The CDR3 DNA sequence: TGTGCCAGCAGCTTAGCCGGAGAGTACGAGCAGTACTTC. This chain links TRBV7-2 with TRBJ2-5, with no clear D. The assigned J gene may be wrong: the sequence end matches TRBJ2-7 better. Germline lookup yields CDR1 SGHTA and CDR2 FQGNSA. The CDR3 spans 13 residues.

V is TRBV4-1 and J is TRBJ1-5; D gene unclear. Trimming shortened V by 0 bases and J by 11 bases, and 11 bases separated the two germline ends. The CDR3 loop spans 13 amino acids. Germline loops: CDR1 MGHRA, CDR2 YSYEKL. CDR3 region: CASSQESEHSQHF. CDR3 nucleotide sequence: TGCGCCAGCAGCCAAGAATCAGAACATTCCCAGCATTTT.

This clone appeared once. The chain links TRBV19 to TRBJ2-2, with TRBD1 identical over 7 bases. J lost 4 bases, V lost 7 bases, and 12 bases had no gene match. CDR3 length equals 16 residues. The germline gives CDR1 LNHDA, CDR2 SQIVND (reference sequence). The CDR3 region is CASIGGGWAVTGELFF. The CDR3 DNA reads TGTGCCAGTATAGGGGGCGGGTGGGCCGTCACCGGGGAGCTGTTTTTT.

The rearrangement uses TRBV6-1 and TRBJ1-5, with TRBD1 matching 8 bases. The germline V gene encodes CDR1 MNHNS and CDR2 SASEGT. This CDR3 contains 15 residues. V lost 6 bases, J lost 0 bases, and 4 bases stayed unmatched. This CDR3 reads CASRLDRGSNQPQHF. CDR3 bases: TGTGCCAGCAGGCTAGACAGGGGTAGCAATCAGCCCCAGCATTTT.

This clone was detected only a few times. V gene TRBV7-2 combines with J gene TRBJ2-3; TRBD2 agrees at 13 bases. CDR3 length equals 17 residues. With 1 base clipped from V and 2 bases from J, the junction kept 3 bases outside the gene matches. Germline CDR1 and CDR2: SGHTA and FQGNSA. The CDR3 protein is CASSLELAGGSTDTQYF. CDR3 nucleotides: TGTGCCAGCAGCTTAGAACTAGCGGGAGGGTCCACAGATACGCAGTATTTT.

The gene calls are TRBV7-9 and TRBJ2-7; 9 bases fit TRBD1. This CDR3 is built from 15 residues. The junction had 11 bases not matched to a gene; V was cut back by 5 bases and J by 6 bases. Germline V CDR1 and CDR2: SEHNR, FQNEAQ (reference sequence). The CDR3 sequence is CASSVSGRDRVEQYF. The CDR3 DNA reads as TGTGCCAGCAGCGTTTCCGGGCGGGACAGGGTCGAGCAGTACTTC.

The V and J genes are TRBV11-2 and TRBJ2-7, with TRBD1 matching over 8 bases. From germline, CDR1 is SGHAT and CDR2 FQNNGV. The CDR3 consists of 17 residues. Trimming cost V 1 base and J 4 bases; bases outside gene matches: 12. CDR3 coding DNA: TGTGCCAGCAGCTTAGGGGGAACAGGGGGGCGTCCTTACGAGCAGTACTTC. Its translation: CASSLGGTGGRPYEQYF.

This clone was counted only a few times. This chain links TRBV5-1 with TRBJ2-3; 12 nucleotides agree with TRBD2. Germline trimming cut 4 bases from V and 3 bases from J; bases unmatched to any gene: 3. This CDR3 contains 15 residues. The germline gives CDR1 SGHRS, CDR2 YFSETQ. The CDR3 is CASSVLAGGTDTQYF. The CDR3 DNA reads TGCGCCAGCAGCGTTCTAGCGGGGGGGACAGATACGCAGTATTTT. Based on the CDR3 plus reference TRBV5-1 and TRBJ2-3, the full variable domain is KAGVTQTPRYLIKTRGQQVTLSCSPISGHRSVSWYQQTPGQGLQFLFEYFSETQRNKGNFPGRFSGRQFSNSRSEMNVSTLELGDSALYLCASSVLAGGTDTQYFGPGTRLTVL.

The CDR3 coding sequence is TGTGCCACCAGCAGAGTGGGGACAGGCGGGAATGAGCAGTTCTTC. Translation gives CATSRVGTGGNEQFF. The chain is built from TRBV15 and TRBJ2-1; 8 bases map to TRBD1. The CDR3 runs 15 residues. Per the germline V gene, CDR1 is LNHNV and CDR2 is YYDKDF (reference sequence). Losses at the gene ends were 1 base for V and 7 bases for J; bases not matched to a gene: 6.